Shown below are 9 T cell receptor beta chains from a single sample sequenced in a study of identical twins. TCRdb processed the 5' RACE reads anew with MiXCR; each CDR3 protein has one entry. The top ten clones hold about 12% of a sample with some 96,000 distinct CDR3 sequences, 5.9% of them seen once. The sample taken for sequencing was memory T cells sorted from blood. These receptors were taken from a woman aged 45-65 years in good health.

This clonotype appeared a few times. The genes are TRBV19 and TRBJ1-6, with a tentative D call TRBD1 (6 bases). Germline V gives CDR1 LNHDA, CDR2 SQIVND (reference sequence). The CDR3 sequence is 13 residues long. The V end was cut by 6 bases, the J end by 10 bases, with 13 bases between. The CDR3 region is CASRWGLDSPLHF. The CDR3 nucleotides read TGTGCCAGTAGGTGGGGGCTGGACTCACCCCTCCACTTT.

There are a few counts of this clonotype. The V call is TRBV12-3 or TRBV12-4, the J call TRBJ1-6; D is ambiguous. With 2 bases removed from V and 8 bases from J, the gap between germline ends came to 13 bases. CDR3 size: 15 residues. CDR3 sequence reads: CASSLLAPPDSPLHF. The CDR3 DNA reads as TGTGCCAGCAGTTTATTAGCCCCTCCGGATTCACCCCTCCACTTT.

This clonotype was detected ten times or more. The chain carries TRBV24-1 and TRBJ2-1; D not resolved. This CDR3 contains 11 residues. Germline V gene lookup returns CDR1 KGHDR and CDR2 SFDVKD. V was shortened by 4 bases and J by 12 bases, with 9 bases between the two germline ends. In DNA form, the CDR3 reads TGTGCCACCAGTGAAGGGCTCGTGCAGTTCTTC. Encoded protein: CATSEGLVQFF.

This chain uses TRBV5-6 with TRBJ2-2, with a possible D match to TRBD2 (5 bases). The V end lost 2 bases, the J end lost 0 bases, and 8 bases lay between the germline ends. This CDR3 is 15 amino acids long. Germline V gene lookup returns CDR1 SGHDT and CDR2 YYEEEE. This CDR3 is CASSFGSTNTGELFF. The CDR3 bases are TGTGCCAGCAGCTTTGGGAGCACGAACACCGGGGAGCTGTTTTTT.

This clonotype has ten or more counts. This chain connects TRBV5-1 to TRBJ2-1; TRBD1 agrees at 9 bases. The CDR3 covers 14 residues. V was clipped by 4 bases and J by 8 bases; unmatched bases: 7. CDR1 is SGHRS and CDR2 is YFSETQ in the germline V gene. The CDR3 nucleotides are TGCGCCAGCAGCCCTTTACAGGGGGCGCATGAGCAGTTCTTC. Translated, it gives CASSPLQGAHEQFF.

This clonotype was seen only a few times. This chain connects TRBV7-3 to TRBJ1-2; 8 bases match TRBD1. The CDR3 runs 18 residues. V shed 5 bases and J 5 bases; nucleotides not matched to a gene: 19. Germline CDR1 and CDR2: SGHTA and FQGTGA. The CDR3 reads CASSLGPSPGGAGYGYTF. The CDR3 DNA follows: TGTGCCAGCAGCCTAGGGCCCTCGCCAGGGGGCGCTGGGTATGGCTACACCTTC.

This clonotype was detected many times. V gene TRBV5-5 combines with J gene TRBJ2-7, with 9 bases aligning to TRBD2. V shed 4 bases, J shed 3 bases, and the junction held 8 bases outside the gene matches. The CDR3 totals 15 residues. Germline V gene lookup returns CDR1 SGHKS and CDR2 YYEKEE (reference sequence). The CDR3 protein is CASSLGLAGLYEQYF. In DNA, the CDR3 is TGTGCCAGCAGCCTCGGGCTAGCGGGACTCTACGAGCAGTACTTC.

The chain carries TRBV4-1 and TRBJ1-1; no reliable D call. The CDR3 spans 14 residues. Germline V gene sequence: CDR1 MGHRA, CDR2 YSYEKL. V was trimmed by 3 bases and J by 1 base, leaving 9 bases between them. The DNA of the CDR3 is TGCGCCAGCAGCCAGGAACATGGGAACACTGAAGCTTTCTTT. Translation: CASSQEHGNTEAFF.

This clonotype was recorded at least ten times. J is TRBJ2-1 and V is TRBV5-1, with D unclear. This CDR3 spans 15 amino acids. V was clipped by 0 bases and J by 7 bases, with 14 bases between them. Germline V gene lookup returns CDR1 SGHRS and CDR2 YFSETQ. The CDR3 DNA reads TGCGCCAGCAGCTTGGGAGGAAAATCATCAAATGAGCAGTTCTTC. Protein product: CASSLGGKSSNEQFF.